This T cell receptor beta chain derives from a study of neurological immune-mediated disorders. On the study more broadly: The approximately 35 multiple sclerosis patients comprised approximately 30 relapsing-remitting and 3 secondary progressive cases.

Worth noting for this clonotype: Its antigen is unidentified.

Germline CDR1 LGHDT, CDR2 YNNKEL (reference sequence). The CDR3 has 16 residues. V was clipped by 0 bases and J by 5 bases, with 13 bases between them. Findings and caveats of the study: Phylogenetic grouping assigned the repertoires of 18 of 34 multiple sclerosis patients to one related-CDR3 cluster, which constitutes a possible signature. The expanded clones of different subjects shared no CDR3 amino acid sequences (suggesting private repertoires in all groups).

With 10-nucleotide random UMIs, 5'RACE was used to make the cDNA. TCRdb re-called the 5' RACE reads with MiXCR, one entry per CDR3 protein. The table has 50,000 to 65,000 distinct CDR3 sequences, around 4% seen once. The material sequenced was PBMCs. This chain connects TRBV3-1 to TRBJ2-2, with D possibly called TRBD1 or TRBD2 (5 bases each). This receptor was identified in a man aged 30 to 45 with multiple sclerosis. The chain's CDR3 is CASSQERGRETGELFF. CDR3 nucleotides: TGTGCCAGCAGCCAAGAGCGCGGCAGGGAGACCGGGGAGCTGTTTTTT.